This is a list of T cell receptor beta chains from one sample in a study of blood T cell repertoires in COVID-19. Profiling relied on immunoSEQ multiplex PCR, and the TCRdb table lists in-frame clones only, not all of them. The sample yields roughly 380,000 clones, over 75% seen once. Sequencing was carried out using PBMCs or T cells enriched from blood (not recorded which). The receptor set was obtained from a woman in her twenties or thirties who had recovered from COVID-19. CDR3s include the opening cysteine and the closing phenylalanine or tryptophan. D genes are given only for firm matches. Some rows have no size entry. The others give once, few or many, or a class for an expanded clone.

abundance	v_gene	j_gene	d_gene	CDR3aa	CDR3nt
.	TRBV12-3/TRBV12-4	TRBJ1-2	.	CATSQGSYGYTF	TGTGCCACCTCCCAGGGATCCTATGGCTACACCTTC
.	TRBV19	TRBJ1-2	TRBD1	CASSIDYLYRGRSYGYTF	TGTGCCAGTAGTATAGACTACCTATACAGGGGGCGAAGCTATGGCTACACCTTC
.	TRBV10-3	TRBJ2-7	TRBD2	CAISDTSGRAYYEQYF	TGTGCCATCAGTGATACTAGCGGGAGGGCTTACTACGAGCAGTACTTC
.	TRBV11-1	TRBJ2-7	.	CASSLATGTYEQYF	TGTGCCAGCAGCTTAGCGACAGGTACCTACGAGCAGTACTTC
.	TRBV5-1	TRBJ2-1	TRBD2	CASSLGTSGRISEQFF	TGCGCCAGCAGCTTGGGGACTAGCGGGAGGATCTCTGAGCAGTTCTTC
.	TRBV7-3	TRBJ2-2	TRBD1	CASSLTGQGAFGELFF	TGTGCCAGCAGCTTAACAGGACAGGGGGCTTTCGGGGAGCTGTTTTTT
.	TRBV6-5	TRBJ1-1	TRBD1	CASSYAGTGAEAFF	TGTGCCAGCAGTTACGCCGGGACAGGGGCTGAAGCTTTCTTT
.	TRBV3-1/TRBV3-2	TRBJ1-1	TRBD1	CASSLGQGATEAFF	TGTGCCAGCAGCCTAGGACAGGGGGCGACTGAAGCTTTCTTT
.	TRBV5-5	TRBJ2-7	TRBD1	CASSLGQGLYEQYF	TGTGCCAGCAGCTTGGGACAGGGGCTCTACGAGCAGTACTTC
.	TRBV3-1/TRBV3-2	TRBJ2-2	.	CASSPSANTGELFF	TGTGCCAGCAGCCCTAGCGCAAACACCGGGGAGCTGTTTTTT
.	TRBV7-8	TRBJ2-5	.	CASSLSGPGGETQYF	TGTGCCAGCAGCCTGAGCGGTCCCGGCGGGGAGACCCAGTACTTC
.	TRBV2	TRBJ1-2	TRBD1	CASTIGQGLDYGYTF	TGTGCCAGCACCATCGGACAGGGTTTGGACTATGGCTACACCTTC
.	TRBV5-4	TRBJ2-5	TRBD2	CASSLRLAGGETQYF	TGTGCCAGCAGCTTGCGACTAGCGGGAGGAGAGACCCAGTACTTC
.	TRBV5-6	TRBJ2-7	TRBD1	CASNKFWGQSYEQYF	TGTGCCAGCAACAAATTTTGGGGACAGTCTTACGAGCAGTACTTC
.	TRBV6-1	TRBJ1-3	TRBD1	CASSEAWAGGSGNTIYF	TGTGCCAGCAGTGAAGCCTGGGCAGGGGGCTCAGGAAACACCATATATTTT
.	TRBV5-1	TRBJ1-2	TRBD1	CASSFTGEDGYTF	TGCGCCAGCAGCTTCACAGGGGAGGATGGCTACACCTTC
.	TRBV5-6	TRBJ1-6	.	CASSLEWGRVDSPLHF	TGTGCCAGCAGCTTGGAGTGGGGCAGGGTGGATTCACCCCTCCACTTT
.	TRBV19	TRBJ1-2	TRBD1	CASSITGGRGYTF	TGTGCCAGTAGCATTACAGGGGGCAGAGGCTACACCTTC
.	TRBV29-1	TRBJ1-1	TRBD1	CSVDRGYTEAFF	TGCAGCGTTGACAGGGGGTACACTGAAGCTTTCTTT
.	TRBV4-1	TRBJ2-1	TRBD2	CASSPRGSSGRANEQFF	TGCGCCAGCAGTCCCCGGGGGAGTAGCGGGAGGGCCAATGAGCAGTTCTTC
.	TRBV29-1	TRBJ2-3	TRBD2	CSAAGTSGRARSTDTQYF	TGCAGCGCCGCCGGGACTAGCGGGAGGGCCCGAAGCACAGATACGCAGTATTTT
.	TRBV9	TRBJ2-1	.	CASSVGASVSYEQFF	TGTGCCAGCAGCGTAGGAGCTAGCGTTAGCTATGAGCAGTTCTTC
.	TRBV5-1	TRBJ2-2	.	CASSFTGTGELFF	TGCGCCAGCAGCTTTACAGGGACCGGGGAGCTGTTTTTT
.	TRBV12-3/TRBV12-4	TRBJ2-7	.	CASSWSYEQYF	TGTGCCAGCAGTTGGAGCTACGAGCAGTACTTC
.	TRBV5-1	TRBJ2-3	TRBD1	CASSPEGQGSSDTQYF	TGCGCCAGCAGCCCCGAGGGACAGGGGAGTTCAGATACGCAGTATTTT
.	TRBV12-3/TRBV12-4	TRBJ2-7	.	CASSIQGNEQYF	TGTGCCAGCAGTATTCAGGGGAACGAGCAGTACTTC
once	TRBV29-1	TRBJ2-2	TRBD2	CSGGRGTGGELFF	TGCAGCGGCGGGAGGGGTACCGGCGGGGAGCTGTTTTTT
.	TRBV30	TRBJ1-3	.	CAWSVSPRDTIYF	TGTGCCTGGAGTGTGAGTCCCCGGGACACCATATATTTT
once	TRBV19	TRBJ2-7	TRBD2	CASSTNSGRGYEQYF	TGTGCCAGTAGTACGAATAGCGGGAGGGGTTACGAGCAGTACTTC
.	TRBV18	TRBJ2-7	TRBD2	CASSPKAGGPNEQYF	TGTGCCAGCTCACCGAAAGCGGGGGGGCCCAACGAGCAGTACTTC
.	TRBV7-9	TRBJ2-5	.	CASSSPSETQYF	TGTGCCAGCAGCAGCCCATCAGAGACCCAGTACTTC
.	TRBV25-1	TRBJ2-6	.	CASSALPGGANVLTF	TGTGCCAGCAGTGCACTCCCGGGAGGGGCCAACGTCCTGACTTTC
once	TRBV9	TRBJ2-3	.	CASSDSAPGTQYF	TGTGCCAGCAGCGACTCAGCCCCGGGTACGCAGTATTTT
.	TRBV5-1	TRBJ2-1	TRBD2	CASSLRSVGTSGASYNEQFF	TGCGCCAGCAGCTTGCGGTCGGTAGGGACTAGCGGGGCCTCCTACAATGAGCAGTTCTTC
.	TRBV9	TRBJ2-1	TRBD1	CASSGQGVYNEQFF	TGTGCCAGCAGCGGACAGGGGGTATACAATGAGCAGTTCTTC
few	TRBV3-1/TRBV3-2	TRBJ1-1	.	CASSRQGSTEAFF	TGTGCCAGCAGCCGCCAGGGGAGCACTGAAGCTTTCTTT
.	TRBV2	TRBJ2-1	TRBD2	CASRASGVGLNEQFF	TGTGCCAGCAGGGCCAGCGGGGTAGGGCTCAATGAGCAGTTCTTC
.	TRBV28	TRBJ1-6	TRBD1	CASSITGELNSPLHF	TGTGCCAGCAGCATCACAGGGGAGCTCAATTCACCCCTCCACTTT
.	TRBV6-1	TRBJ2-3	TRBD2	CASSDRLAGGTDTQYF	TGTGCCAGCAGTGACCGACTAGCGGGGGGTACAGATACGCAGTATTTT
.	TRBV12-5	TRBJ2-2	TRBD2	CASGLSGVNTGELFF	TGTGCTAGTGGTCTTAGCGGGGTGAACACCGGGGAGCTGTTTTTT
.	TRBV5-4	TRBJ1-2	TRBD1	CASSLQGQSYGYTF	TGTGCCAGCAGCTTACAGGGGCAATCCTATGGCTACACCTTC
.	TRBV27	TRBJ2-7	TRBD2	CASSPIVSGNYEQYF	TGTGCCAGCAGCCCAATCGTCAGCGGGAACTACGAGCAGTACTTC
.	TRBV2	TRBJ2-5	TRBD1	CASSDYRGPGETQYF	TGTGCCAGCAGCGATTACAGGGGGCCGGGTGAGACCCAGTACTTC
.	TRBV5-4	TRBJ1-3	.	CASSLWGSSGNTIYF	TGTGCCAGCAGCTTGTGGGGCTCTTCTGGAAACACCATATATTTT
.	TRBV5-1	TRBJ2-1	TRBD2	CASSREGILGNEQFF	TGCGCCAGCAGCCGGGAGGGGATTTTAGGGAATGAGCAGTTCTTC
.	TRBV19	TRBJ1-2	TRBD1	CASSGQGPYGYTF	TGTGCCAGTAGCGGACAGGGTCCCTATGGCTACACCTTC
many	TRBV11-3	TRBJ1-1	TRBD1	CASSFSGQGNTEAFF	TGTGCCAGCAGCTTCTCAGGACAGGGGAACACTGAAGCTTTCTTT
.	TRBV28	TRBJ1-2	.	CASSSNYGYTF	TGTGCCAGCAGTTCAAACTATGGCTACACCTTC
.	TRBV6-5	TRBJ2-3	TRBD1	CASRGGQGYSDTQYF	TGTGCCAGCAGGGGCGGACAGGGTTACTCAGATACGCAGTATTTT
.	TRBV18	TRBJ2-3	TRBD1	CASSPQQGARDTQYF	TGTGCCAGCTCACCACAACAGGGGGCAAGGGATACGCAGTATTTT
.	TRBV9	TRBJ2-2	.	CASSVTPGSAGELFF	TGTGCCAGCAGCGTAACTCCAGGGTCGGCCGGGGAGCTGTTTTTT
few	TRBV6-5	TRBJ1-5	TRBD1	CASTPGGNQPQHF	TGTGCCAGCACGCCAGGGGGGAATCAGCCCCAGCATTTT
.	TRBV7-9	TRBJ2-7	.	CASSLGVANEQYF	TGTGCCAGCAGCTTAGGAGTAGCAAACGAGCAGTACTTC
.	TRBV28	TRBJ2-7	TRBD2	CASSSGTSGSDEQYF	TGTGCCAGCAGTTCCGGGACTAGCGGGAGCGACGAGCAGTACTTC
.	TRBV5-1	TRBJ1-4	TRBD1	CASREIREGAGEKLFF	TGCGCCAGCAGGGAGATTCGTGAGGGGGCCGGGGAAAAACTGTTTTTT
.	TRBV11-2	TRBJ2-3	.	CASSSQGGTQYF	TGTGCCAGCAGCTCCCAGGGGGGTACGCAGTATTTT
.	TRBV29-1	TRBJ2-5	TRBD2	CSVPTSGGAGTQYF	TGCAGCGTGCCGACTAGCGGGGGGGCAGGGACCCAGTACTTC